Each of the 25 T cell receptor beta chains below was sequenced from the same sample in a study of blood T cells in healthy people across ages. Combining a sample-barcoded 5' primer with a J-beta primer mix, a second PCR ran for roughly 6 to 12 cycles. TCRdb reprocessed the 5' RACE reads via MiXCR and lists one record per CDR3 protein. There are hundreds of thousands of distinct CDR3 sequences in the sample; around 43% occur only once, and nearly 20% lies in the top ten. Material: blood. Source of these receptors: a man in his sixties in good health.

V gene TRBV29-1 combines with J gene TRBJ2-7, with TRBD2 matching 7 bases. V shed 7 bases and J 0 bases; nucleotides not matched to a gene: 12. Germline CDR1 SQVTM, CDR2 ANQGSEA. The CDR3 is 15 amino acids. For the CDR3, the DNA is TGCAGCGCACTGGGGGGGTCCAACCCCTCCTACGAGCAGTACTTC. Amino acids: CSALGGSNPSYEQYF.

Points on this clonotype: This may be a read error, as it is one base from a much larger clone. The chain uses TRBV5-1 and TRBJ2-3; weak D call: TRBD1 (6 bases). Germline CDR1 reads SGHRS; CDR2 reads YFSETQ. The CDR3 sequence is 14 residues long. The V end lost 5 bases, the J end lost 2 bases, and 12 bases lay between the germline ends. DNA for the CDR3: TGCGCCAGCAGAGTACAGGGAGTCACAGATACGCAGTATTTT. This gives the protein CASRVQGVTDTQYF.

The chain is built from TRBV5-7 and TRBJ2-7; D is unclear. TRBV5-7 is labeled an ORF, and its function is uncertain. The CDR3 spans 13 residues. V was shortened by 1 base and J by 3 bases, with 8 bases between the two germline ends. The CDR3 sequence is CASSLLVFYEQYF. In DNA, the CDR3 is TGTGCCAGCAGCTTGTTGGTTTTCTACGAGCAGTACTTC.

This chain uses TRBV12-3 or TRBV12-4 with TRBJ1-2, with D perhaps matching TRBD1 (6 bases). V was shortened by 9 bases and J by 2 bases, with 13 bases between the two germline ends. The CDR3 runs to 13 residues. This chain's CDR3 is CASDRGGNYGYTF. The DNA of the CDR3 is TGTGCCAGTGACCGGGGGGGCAACTATGGCTACACCTTC.

Turning to this clonotype: A read error may account for a junction end that differs from germline. The genes are TRBV2 and TRBJ2-7; 8 bases fit TRBD2. From germline, CDR1 is SNHLY and CDR2 FYNNEI. This CDR3 has 12 amino acids. For the CDR3, the DNA is TGTGTCAGCGGGGGACGGGCTGTGGAGCAGTACTTC. Protein sequence: CVSGGRAVEQYF. Full variable domain (outside the CDR3, taken from reference TRBV2 and TRBJ2-7): EPEVTQTPSHQVTQMGQEVILRCVPISNHLYFYWYRQILGQKVEFLVSFYNNEISEKSEIFDDQFSVERPDGSNFTLKIRSTKLEDSAMYFCVSGGRAVEQYFGPGTRLTVT.

CDR3 residues: CASRTGGGQPQHF. The CDR3 nucleotides are TGTGCCAGCAGGACAGGGGGAGGTCAGCCCCAGCATTTT. This chain joins TRBV6-2 or TRBV6-3 and TRBJ1-5, with 9 bases that match TRBD1. With 6 bases clipped from V and 6 bases from J, the junction kept 3 bases outside the gene matches. This CDR3 contains 13 residues. The V gene's germline CDR1 is MNHEY and CDR2 SVGEGT.

The chain links TRBV20-1 to TRBJ2-4, with 9 nucleotides matching TRBD2. The J call may be faulty, since TRBJ2-7 better matches the DNA end. This CDR3 is built from 14 residues. Germline values: CDR1 DFQATT, CDR2 SNEGSKA (reference sequence). DNA for the CDR3: TGCAGTGCTGGCTACGCGGGGGGGCCCCTCGAGCAGTACTTC. The encoded protein is CSAGYAGGPLEQYF.

The chain has TRBV28 and TRBJ2-7; 7 positions agree with TRBD1. Per the germline V gene, CDR1 is MDHEN and CDR2 is SYDVKM. V was clipped by 5 bases and J by 4 bases; unmatched bases: 5. The CDR3 has 13 amino acids. CDR3 in DNA: TGTGCCAGCAGTCCAGTACAGGGGTACGAGCAGTACTTC. This codes for CASSPVQGYEQYF.

This clonotype has just a few counts. The J gene is TRBJ1-1, the V gene TRBV29-1; D uncertain. This CDR3 region has 14 residues. Per germline, CDR1 SQVTM and CDR2 ANQGSEA. With 3 bases removed from V and 1 base from J, the gap between germline ends came to 12 bases. CDR3 amino acids: CSVDRHETNTEAFF. The CDR3 DNA reads as TGCAGCGTTGATCGGCACGAAACGAACACTGAAGCTTTCTTT.

This clonotype was seen many times. The rearrangement joins TRBV30 to TRBJ1-5; no firm D call. Trimming shortened V by 0 bases and J by 2 bases, and 11 bases separated the two germline ends. Germline V CDR1 and CDR2: GTSNPN, SVGIG (reference sequence). There are 15 residues in the CDR3. The CDR3 sequence is CAWSVREFGNQPQHF. The CDR3 nucleotides are TGTGCCTGGAGTGTTAGAGAGTTCGGCAATCAGCCCCAGCATTTT.

With respect to this clonotype: One junction end does not reproduce the germline sequence, and a read error may be involved. This chain joins TRBV6-2 or TRBV6-3 and TRBJ2-7; tentatively, D is TRBD1 (6 bases). The CDR3 runs to 16 residues. Germline CDR1 MNHEY, CDR2 SVGEGT. CDR3 bases: TGTGCCAGCAGTTACTCGAAGGGACACGGCTCCTGCGAGCAGTACTTC. Translated, it gives CASSYSKGHGSCEQYF.

CDR3 residues: CSAETGGGYEQYF. As DNA, the CDR3 is TGCAGTGCCGAGACAGGGGGCGGCTACGAGCAGTACTTC. The V gene is TRBV20-1, the J gene TRBJ2-7; 10 nucleotides align to TRBD1. The CDR3 spans 13 residues. Germline assignment: CDR1 DFQATT and CDR2 SNEGSKA (reference sequence). Unmatched junction bases numbered 5, after V lost 6 bases and J lost 3 bases.

This clonotype was counted between two and nine times. The chain joins TRBV2 to TRBJ2-1; D not resolved. The germline V gene encodes CDR1 SNHLY and CDR2 FYNNEI. Trimming cost V 2 bases and J 10 bases, with 15 bases left between them. CDR3 size: 14 residues. The CDR3 reads CASSEIVTLGEQFF. The CDR3 DNA is TGTGCCAGCAGTGAAATCGTAACTCTCGGGGAGCAGTTCTTC.

This clonotype was counted a few times. This chain links TRBV7-2 with TRBJ2-1; 13 bases are shared with TRBD2. The CDR3 runs to 13 residues. CDR1 and CDR2 from the germline V gene are SGHTA and FQGNSA. Trimming took 3 bases from V and 14 from J; bases not matched to a gene: 4. The CDR3 nucleotides read TGTGCCAGCAGCTTCGGACTAGCGGGGGTGGAGTTCTTC. This gives the protein CASSFGLAGVEFF.

This clonotype appeared a few times. The CDR3 DNA reads as TGTGCCAGCAGCCACACTAGCGGGGGGGCACGGGAGACCCAGTACTTC. Protein product: CASSHTSGGARETQYF. This sequence joins TRBV3-1 and TRBJ2-5, with 13 bases that match TRBD2. CDR3 length: 16 residues. The junction had 6 bases not matched to a gene; V was cut back by 3 bases and J by 5 bases. Germline V CDR1 and CDR2: LGHDT, YNNKEL (reference sequence).

On this clonotype itself: A read error may be the cause here, since a much bigger clone is one base away. This rearrangement joins TRBV20-1 to TRBJ2-1; TRBD2 agrees at 16 bases. J gave up 6 bases and V 0 bases, and 8 bases lay outside the gene matches. This CDR3 region has 18 residues. The germline gives CDR1 DFQATT, CDR2 SNEGSKA (reference sequence). In nucleotides, the CDR3 is TGCAGTGCTAGAGACGGGACTAGCGGGGGGGCGCCCTGCAATGAGCAGTTCTTC. Encoded protein: CSARDGTSGGAPCNEQFF.

The CDR3 protein is CASTPGQGQNTGELFF. DNA for the CDR3: TGTGCCAGCACTCCGGGACAGGGGCAAAACACCGGGGAGCTGTTTTTT. J is TRBJ2-2 and V is TRBV6-2 or TRBV6-3; 10 bases are shared with TRBD1. Germline trimming cut 7 bases from V and 2 bases from J; bases unmatched to any gene: 7. The CDR3 runs 16 residues. The germline gives CDR1 MNHEY, CDR2 SVGEGT.

The chain has TRBV6-5 and TRBJ2-7; 10 nucleotides align to TRBD1. The V gene end was trimmed by 6 bases and the J gene end by 7 bases; junction bases not matched to a gene: 9. The CDR3 runs 14 residues. Germline lookup yields CDR1 MNHEY and CDR2 SVGAGI. The CDR3 loop is CASSPGQGIWEQYF. The CDR3 DNA follows: TGTGCCAGCAGCCCGGGACAGGGGATTTGGGAGCAGTACTTC.

This clonotype was counted a few times. The DNA for the CDR3 is TGCAGCCCCAGTGGCGGTAATCGAAACTTATATAGCAATCAGCCCCAGCATTTT. This translates into CSPSGGNRNLYSNQPQHF. This chain uses TRBV29-1 with TRBJ1-5; D unclear. This CDR3 has 18 amino acids. The V and J ends lost 8 bases and 0 bases respectively, with 26 bases between them. Germline V lookup: CDR1 SQVTM, CDR2 ANQGSEA. The full variable domain, in which reference TRBV29-1 and TRBJ1-5 provide the parts outside the CDR3, is SAVISQKPSRDICQRGTSLTIQCQVDSQVTMMFWYRQQPGQSLTLIATANQGSEATYESGFVIDKFPISRPNLTFSTLTVSNMSPEDSSIYLCSPSGGNRNLYSNQPQHFGDGTRLSIL.

A few counts support this clonotype. The gene calls are TRBV6-2 or TRBV6-3 and TRBJ2-1; the D gene is possibly TRBD2 (6 bases). The CDR3 is made up of 13 amino acids. Looked up from germline, CDR1 is MNHEY and CDR2 is SVGEGT. With 4 bases removed from V and 8 bases from J, the gap between germline ends came to 12 bases. The CDR3 bases are TGTGCCAGCAGTTCCTTACTAGCCCATGAGCAGTTCTTC. Its protein is CASSSLLAHEQFF.

The table lists this clonotype with a few counts. Here the CDR3 DNA reads TGTGCCAGCAGTGAAGCGCTTCGGGGCTCTAACTATGGCTACACCTTC. This sequence encodes CASSEALRGSNYGYTF. V and J are TRBV2 and TRBJ1-2; D possibly corresponds to TRBD1 (5 bases). The CDR3 runs 16 residues. Germline CDR1 and CDR2: SNHLY and FYNNEI. V was pared by 0 bases and J by 0 bases, with 11 bases between.

In its sample, this clonotype was seen a few times. The chain couples TRBV24-1 to TRBJ2-7; TRBD1 might be the D (6 bases). With 10 bases removed from V and 4 bases from J, the gap between germline ends came to 10 bases. The CDR3 extends over 11 amino acids. CDR1 is KGHDR, CDR2 SFDVKD, per germline. CDR3 sequence: CATYDRYEQYF. The DNA of the CDR3 is TGTGCCACGTACGACAGGTACGAGCAGTACTTC.

A word on this clonotype: A much larger clone sits a single nucleotide away, making a read error possible. The V call is TRBV12-3 or TRBV12-4, the J call TRBJ1-2; TRBD1 agrees at 12 bases. The V gene end was trimmed by 6 bases and the J gene end by 2 bases; junction bases not matched to a gene: 1. CDR3 length equals 14 residues. CDR3 residues: CASRGTGGNYGYTF. The CDR3 DNA is TGTGCCAGCAGAGGGACAGGGGGCAACTATGGCTACACCTTC.

Notes on this clonotype: The conserved phenylalanine or tryptophan is not found at the CDR3 terminus, so this likely reflects a read error. This chain connects TRBV24-1 to TRBJ2-5; D is unresolved. CDR1 KGHDR and CDR2 SFDVKD come from the germline V gene. The CDR3 length is 11 residues. V dropped 4 bases and J dropped 5 bases, with 4 bases sitting between them. Written as DNA, the CDR3 is TGTGCCACCAGTGAAGGGGAGACCCAGTACCTC. Its protein product is CATSEGETQYL.

This clonotype was seen only a few times. The chain is built from TRBV6-1 and TRBJ1-2; 11 bases match TRBD1. The V and J ends lost 7 bases and 4 bases, in that order; junction bases with no gene match: 17. CDR1 and CDR2 from the germline V gene are MNHNS and SASEGT. This CDR3 region has 18 residues. The CDR3 DNA reads as TGTGCCAGCACCTTAGATGTCCCCGGGACAGGGGGTATCTATGGCTACACCTTC. It is translated as CASTLDVPGTGGIYGYTF.